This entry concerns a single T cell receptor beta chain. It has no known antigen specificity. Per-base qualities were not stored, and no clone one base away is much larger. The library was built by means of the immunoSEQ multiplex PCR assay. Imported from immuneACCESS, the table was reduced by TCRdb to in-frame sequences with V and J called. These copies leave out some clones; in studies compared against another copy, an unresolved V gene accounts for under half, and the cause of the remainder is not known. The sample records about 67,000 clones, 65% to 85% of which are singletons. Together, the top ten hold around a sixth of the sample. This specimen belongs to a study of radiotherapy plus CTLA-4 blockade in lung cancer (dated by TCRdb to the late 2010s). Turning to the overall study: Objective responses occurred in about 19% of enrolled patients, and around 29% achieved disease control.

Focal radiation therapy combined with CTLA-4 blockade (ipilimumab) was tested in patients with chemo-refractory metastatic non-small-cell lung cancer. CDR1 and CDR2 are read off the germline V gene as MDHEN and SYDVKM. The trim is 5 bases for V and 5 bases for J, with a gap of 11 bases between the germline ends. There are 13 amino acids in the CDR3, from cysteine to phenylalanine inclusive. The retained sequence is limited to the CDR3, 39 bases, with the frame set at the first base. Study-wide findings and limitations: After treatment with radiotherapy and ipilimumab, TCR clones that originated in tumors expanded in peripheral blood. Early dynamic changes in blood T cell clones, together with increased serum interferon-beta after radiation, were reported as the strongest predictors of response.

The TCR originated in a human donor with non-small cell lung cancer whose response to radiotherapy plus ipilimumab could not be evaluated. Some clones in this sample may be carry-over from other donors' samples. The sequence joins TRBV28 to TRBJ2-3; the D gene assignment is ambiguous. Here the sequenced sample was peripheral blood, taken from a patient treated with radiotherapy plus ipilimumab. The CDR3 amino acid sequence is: CASSPQALDTQYF. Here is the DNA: TGTGCCAGCAGTCCCCAGGCTCTAGATACGCAGTATTTT.